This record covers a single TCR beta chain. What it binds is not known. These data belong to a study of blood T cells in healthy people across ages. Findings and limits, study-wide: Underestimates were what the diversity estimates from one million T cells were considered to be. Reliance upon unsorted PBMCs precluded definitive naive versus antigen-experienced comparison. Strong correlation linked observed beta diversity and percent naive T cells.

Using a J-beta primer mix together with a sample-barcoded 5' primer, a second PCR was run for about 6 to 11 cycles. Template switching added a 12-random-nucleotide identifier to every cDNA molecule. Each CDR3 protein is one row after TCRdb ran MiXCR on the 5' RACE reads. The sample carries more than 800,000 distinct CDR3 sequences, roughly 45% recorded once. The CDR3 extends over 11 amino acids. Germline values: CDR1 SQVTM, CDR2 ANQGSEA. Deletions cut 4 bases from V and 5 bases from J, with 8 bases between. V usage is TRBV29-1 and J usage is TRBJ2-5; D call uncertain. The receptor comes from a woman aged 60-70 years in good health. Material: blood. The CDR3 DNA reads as TGCAGCGTTGTACTGGGGGAGACCCAGTACTTC. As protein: CSVVLGETQYF. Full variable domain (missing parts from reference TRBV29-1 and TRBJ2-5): SAVISQKPSRDICQRGTSLTIQCQVDSQVTMMFWYRQQPGQSLTLIATANQGSEATYESGFVIDKFPISRPNLTFSTLTVSNMSPEDSSIYLCSVVLGETQYFGPGTRLLVL.